This T cell receptor beta chain was profiled in a study of blood T cell repertoires in COVID-19. The wider study: Samples representing acute and convalescent COVID-19 were sourced from the United States, Italy and Spain. From T cells, B-cell-depleted T cells, or PBMCs came the material, which was cDNA or gDNA.

Ten or more counts support this clone. In the study's own analysis: Amplification of reference gene primers was used by the study to estimate nucleated cell counts. Only in-frame clones appear in the TCRdb table, and some are missing; sequencing was by immunoSEQ multiplex PCR. The DNA gave D and trimming, while V, J and clone size come from that table. The sample consists of 260,000 or so clones, 84% of them appearing once. V lost 6 bases, J lost 0 bases, and 6 bases lay in between. CDR1 and CDR2 from the germline V gene are MNHEY and SMNVEV (reference sequence). The CDR3 loop spans 14 amino acids. This sequence originates from a human donor in a cohort sampled during active COVID-19. The sequencing input was peripheral blood. The gene calls are TRBV27 and TRBJ2-6; D is ambiguous. The CDR3 nucleotides read TGTGCCAGCAGGGCCAACTCTGGGGCCAACGTCCTGACTTTC. It yields the protein CASRANSGANVLTF.